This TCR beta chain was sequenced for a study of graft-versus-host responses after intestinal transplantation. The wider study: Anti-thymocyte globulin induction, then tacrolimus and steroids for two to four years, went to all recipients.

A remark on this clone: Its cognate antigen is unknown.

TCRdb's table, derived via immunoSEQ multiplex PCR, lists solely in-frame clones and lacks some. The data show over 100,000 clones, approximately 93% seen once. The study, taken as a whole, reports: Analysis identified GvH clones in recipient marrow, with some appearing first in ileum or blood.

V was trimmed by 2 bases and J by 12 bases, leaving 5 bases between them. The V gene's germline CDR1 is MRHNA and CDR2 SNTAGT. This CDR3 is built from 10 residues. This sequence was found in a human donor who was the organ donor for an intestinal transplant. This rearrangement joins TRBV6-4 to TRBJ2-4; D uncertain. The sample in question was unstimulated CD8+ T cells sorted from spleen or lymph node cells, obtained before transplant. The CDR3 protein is CASSDPGQYF. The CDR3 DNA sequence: TGTGCCAGCAGTGACCCGGGTCAGTACTTC.